This entry lists 16 T cell receptor beta chains sequenced from one sample in a study of cytomegalovirus exposure and HLA in healthy donors. PCR involved 60 Vbeta and 13 Jbeta primers. Using immunoSEQ multiplex PCR, the repertoire was profiled, and TCRdb retains in-frame clones only, with some absent. The sample holds about 160,000 clones, approximately 81% seen once. Material for sequencing was PBMCs. Receptor source: a boy younger than 10 in good health and CMV-seronegative.

This clone was seen a few times. The V call is TRBV30, the J call TRBJ1-2; no clear D gene. Germline loops: CDR1 GTSNPN, CDR2 SVGIG (reference sequence). The CDR3 loop spans 12 amino acids. Trimming took off 3 bases at V and 2 bases at J, with 7 bases between the two ends. The CDR3: CAWRLVNYGYTF. The CDR3 DNA reads TGTGCCTGGAGACTGGTAAACTATGGCTACACCTTC.

J is TRBJ2-1 and V is TRBV30; no reliable D call. Trimming removed 0 bases from V and 10 bases from J, with 10 bases in between. Germline lookup yields CDR1 GTSNPN and CDR2 SVGIG (reference sequence). The CDR3 is made up of 12 amino acids. The CDR3 sequence is CAWSVSASEQFF. The CDR3, as DNA: TGTGCCTGGAGTGTAAGCGCGTCAGAGCAGTTCTTC.

The CDR3 DNA reads TGTGCCAGCAGTTCTACGGGACTACAGAGCGGTGAGCAGTTCTTC. It translates to CASSSTGLQSGEQFF. The chain uses TRBV2 and TRBJ2-1; 7 nucleotides agree with TRBD2. The CDR3 is 15 amino acids. The V segment lost 5 bases and the J segment 9 bases; nucleotides outside the gene matches: 13. CDR1 is SNHLY, CDR2 FYNNEI, per germline.

The chain couples TRBV2 to TRBJ2-7; 7 positions agree with TRBD2. CDR1 and CDR2 from the germline V gene are SNHLY and FYNNEI. This CDR3 has 15 residues. Trimming at V came to 1 base and at J to 2 bases, leaving 5 bases not matched to a gene. CDR3 DNA: TGTGCCAGCAGTGAAGGGTCTAGCGGTACCTACGAGCAGTACTTC. Translated, it gives CASSEGSSGTYEQYF. The complete variable domain, with remaining parts taken from reference TRBV2 and TRBJ2-7, reads EPEVTQTPSHQVTQMGQEVILRCVPISNHLYFYWYRQILGQKVEFLVSFYNNEISEKSEIFDDQFSVERPDGSNFTLKIRSTKLEDSAMYFCASSEGSSGTYEQYFGPGTRLTVT.

This chain joins TRBV28 and TRBJ2-6; D is perhaps TRBD2 (5 bases). The germline V and J ends were trimmed by 7 bases and 1 base, with 11 bases remaining between them. The CDR3 is 15 amino acids. Germline V gives CDR1 MDHEN, CDR2 SYDVKM. The CDR3 sequence: CASTFGESGANVLTF. Here the CDR3 DNA reads TGTGCCAGCACTTTCGGGGAATCTGGGGCCAACGTCCTGACTTTC.

The gene calls are TRBV28 and TRBJ2-1; D perhaps matches TRBD1 (5 bases). There are 15 residues in the CDR3. Trimming stripped 7 bases from V and 5 bases from J, with 18 bases between. Germline CDR1 MDHEN, CDR2 SYDVKM. Written as DNA, the CDR3 is TGTGCCAGCAACCCAGCAGGGAAATTCCACAATGAGCAGTTCTTC. It yields the protein CASNPAGKFHNEQFF.

The chain is built from TRBV30 and TRBJ1-3; D might be TRBD1 (5 bases). The CDR3 sequence is 15 residues long. V lost 3 bases to trimming and J lost 4 bases, with 16 bases between them. Germline CDR1 and CDR2: GTSNPN and SVGIG (reference sequence). CDR3 in DNA: TGTGCCTGGAGAGTAACAGGACGCATAGGAAACACCATATATTTT. Protein product: CAWRVTGRIGNTIYF.

The chain is built from TRBV5-1 and TRBJ2-7; possibly TRBD2 for D (6 bases). Germline CDR1 SGHRS, CDR2 YFSETQ. CDR3 length equals 16 residues. The V and J ends lost 0 bases and 2 bases respectively, with 15 bases between them. CDR3 sequence reads: CASSLGRGVGAYEQYF. The CDR3 DNA is TGCGCCAGCAGCTTGGGGAGGGGAGTAGGGGCCTACGAGCAGTACTTC.

In DNA, the CDR3 is TGTGCCAGCAGTGAATCAGGCAGGGCTTACTACGAGCAGTACGTC. It codes for CASSESGRAYYEQYV. The rearrangement uses TRBV6-1 and TRBJ2-7; possible D gene TRBD1, 5 bases. CDR3 length equals 15 residues. Germline CDR1 MNHNS, CDR2 SASEGT. Trimming shortened V by 2 bases and J by 3 bases, and 14 bases separated the two germline ends.

This rearrangement joins TRBV5-3 to TRBJ2-7; D is uncertain. TRBV5-3 is identified as an open reading frame with a role that is uncertain. Trimming pared 2 bases from V and 0 bases from J, leaving 3 bases between. The CDR3 sequence is 12 residues long. The chain's CDR3 is CARSFSSYEQYF. As DNA, the CDR3 is TGTGCCAGAAGCTTCAGCTCCTACGAGCAGTACTTC.

In its sample, this clone was seen once. The chain recombines TRBV5-6 with TRBJ1-5; D gene ambiguous. CDR1 is SGHDT, CDR2 YYEEEE, per germline. Trimming stripped 1 base from V and 0 bases from J, with 5 bases between. This CDR3 comprises 14 residues. The CDR3 protein is CASSLSGSNQPQHF. CDR3 nucleotides: TGTGCCAGCAGCTTGTCGGGTAGCAATCAGCCCCAGCATTTT.

The V and J genes are TRBV28 and TRBJ1-2, with TRBD1 as a possible D gene (5 bases). Trimming left V 7 bases short and J 2 bases short, with 11 bases between. CDR3 size: 13 residues. The germline V gene has CDR1 MDHEN and CDR2 SYDVKM. The CDR3 spells CASKPGLNYGYTF. CDR3 sequence (DNA): TGTGCCAGCAAGCCAGGGTTGAACTATGGCTACACCTTC.

The genes are TRBV11-2 and TRBJ1-4; D uncertain. Germline CDR1 SGHAT, CDR2 FQNNGV. This CDR3 spans 13 amino acids. Trimming stripped 2 bases from V and 15 bases from J, with 16 bases between. The CDR3 spells CASSLPWSAGMFF. CDR3 coding DNA: TGTGCCAGCAGCTTACCGTGGTCAGCGGGTATGTTTTTT.

The chain recombines TRBV7-9 with TRBJ1-6; D might be TRBD1 (5 bases). Trimming took off 3 bases at V and 8 bases at J, with 11 bases between the two ends. The CDR3 runs to 14 residues. Germline-derived CDR1 and CDR2 are SEHNR and FQNEAQ (reference sequence). CDR3 amino acids: CASSFNRDYSPLHF. The CDR3, as DNA: TGTGCCAGCAGCTTCAACCGGGACTATTCACCCCTCCACTTT.

The chain has TRBV18 and TRBJ1-2; D is uncertain. Germline loops: CDR1 KGHSH, CDR2 LQKENI. The V end lost 5 bases, the J end lost 4 bases, and 11 bases lay between the germline ends. The CDR3 contains 13 residues. The CDR3: CASSVDPGYGYTF. CDR3 nucleotide sequence: TGTGCCAGCTCAGTTGATCCAGGCTATGGCTACACCTTC.

Only one count was recorded for this clone. The CDR3 loop reads CASSYSSTTGELFF. CDR3 DNA sequence: TGTGCCAGCAGTTACTCGTCCACAACCGGGGAGCTGTTTTTT. J is TRBJ2-2 and V is TRBV6-5; D not certain. This CDR3 contains 14 residues. V shed 0 bases and J shed 5 bases, with 7 bases lying between them. CDR1 is MNHEY, CDR2 SVGAGI, per germline.